Following are 10 T cell receptor beta chains from one sample sequenced in a study of tumor-infiltrating lymphocytes in glioblastoma multiforme. Three nested ARM-PCR rounds with V-beta and C-beta primers built TCRB libraries. TCRdb processed the multiplex PCR reads anew with MiXCR; each CDR3 protein has one entry. The sample has 15,000 to 20,000 distinct CDR3 sequences, about two thirds seen once. Specimen: peripheral blood. The receptors were gathered from a male donor with glioblastoma.

Concerning this clonotype: This could be a read error, since a much larger clone is one nucleotide away. J is TRBJ1-5 and V is TRBV5-1; 7 bases map to TRBD1. In germline, CDR1 is SGHRS, CDR2 YFSETQ. The CDR3 is 14 residues long. V lost 4 bases, J lost 6 bases, and 7 bases stayed unmatched. For the CDR3, the DNA is TGCGCCAGCAGCGGGGGACAGATTGGTCAGCCCCAGCATTTT. This codes for CASSGGQIGQPQHF.

This chain connects TRBV6-6 to TRBJ2-6; TRBD1 agrees at 7 bases. The CDR3 runs 16 residues. Germline lookup yields CDR1 MNHNY and CDR2 SVGAGI (reference sequence). Losses at the gene ends were 7 bases for V and 0 bases for J; bases not matched to a gene: 6. CDR3: CASIKGAYSGANVLTF. The CDR3 DNA follows: TGTGCCAGCATTAAGGGGGCCTACTCTGGGGCCAACGTCCTGACTTTC.

This chain connects TRBV10-3 to TRBJ2-7, with 7 positions matching TRBD2. This CDR3 is built from 14 residues. CDR1 and CDR2 from the germline V gene are ENHRY and SYGVKD. The V gene end was trimmed by 6 bases and the J gene end by 7 bases; junction bases not matched to a gene: 12. CDR3 sequence: CAISTGTTLGEQYF. In DNA form, the CDR3 reads TGTGCCATCAGCACCGGGACTACGCTTGGGGAGCAGTACTTC.

This sequence joins TRBV28 and TRBJ2-5; 7 positions match TRBD2. CDR1 and CDR2 (germline): MDHEN, SYDVKM. CDR3 length: 15 amino acids. V dropped 5 bases and J dropped 5; count of bases not matched to a gene: 11. The CDR3 sequence: CASSIGGGLVETQYF. DNA of the CDR3: TGTGCCAGCAGTATTGGGGGGGGACTCGTCGAGACCCAGTACTTC.

Remarks on this clonotype: This sequence may be a read error, since a much larger clone differs from it by one base. This chain connects TRBV30 to TRBJ1-1, with D possibly TRBD1 on 6 matching bases. Per germline, CDR1 GTSNPN and CDR2 SVGIG (reference sequence). V gave up 4 bases and J gave up 4 bases, with 16 bases separating them. This CDR3 is 14 amino acids long. In DNA, the CDR3 is TGTGCCTGGAACTACACAGGGAGAGGCACTGAAGCTTTCTTT. Translation gives CAWNYTGRGTEAFF.

Details on this clonotype: The junction does not match germline at one end; this may be a read error. The chain joins TRBV11-1 to TRBJ2-7; D ambiguous. The length of the CDR3 is 13 residues. Germline V CDR1 and CDR2: SGHAT, FQDESV (reference sequence). The CDR3 reads CASTLDQVYEQYF. CDR3 DNA sequence: TGTGCCAGCACCCTGGATCAGGTTTACGAGCAATACTTC.

The chain has TRBV2 and TRBJ1-2; the D gene is possibly TRBD1 (6 bases). CDR3 size: 17 residues. V lost 3 bases to trimming and J lost 4 bases, with 21 bases between them. Germline V CDR1 and CDR2: SNHLY, FYNNEI. The CDR3 protein is CASSEWTGGSRCYGYTF. CDR3 bases: TGTGCCAGCAGTGAGTGGACTGGGGGCTCCCGGTGCTATGGCTACACCTTC. The full variable domain, with the rest looked up from reference TRBV2 and TRBJ1-2, is EPEVTQTPSHQVTQMGQEVILRCVPISNHLYFYWYRQILGQKVEFLVSFYNNEISEKSEIFDDQFSVERPDGSNFTLKIRSTKLEDSAMYFCASSEWTGGSRCYGYTFGSGTRLTVV.

In this sample, this clonotype turned up once. At one end, the junction sequence differs from germline, possibly due to a read error. This sequence joins TRBV11-2 and TRBJ1-1; weak D call: TRBD1 (5 bases). This CDR3 contains 14 residues. Germline V gene sequence: CDR1 SGHAT, CDR2 FQNNGV. In DNA form, the CDR3 reads TGTGCCGGCAGCCTGGGGCGAGCGAACACTGAAGCCTTCTTT. Residues: CAGSLGRANTEAFF.

As for this clonotype: A junction boundary mismatches the germline segment, possibly from a read error. CDR3 in amino acids: CASSLGWGMVSEETQHF. In DNA form, the CDR3 reads TGCGCCAGCAGCTTAGGTTGGGGCATGGTTTCCGAGGAGACCCAGCACTTC. The V gene is TRBV11-2, the J gene TRBJ2-1; perhaps TRBD1 as D (5 bases). CDR1 is SGHAT and CDR2 is FQNNGV in the germline V gene. The CDR3 has 17 amino acids.

The rearrangement uses TRBV29-1 and TRBJ2-3; tentatively, D is TRBD1 (7 bases). Trimming took off 2 bases at V and 3 bases at J, with 21 bases between the two ends. The CDR3 spans 17 residues. CDR1 SQVTM and CDR2 ANQGSEA come from the germline V gene. The CDR3 spells CSVEFAGQKKYTDTQYF. CDR3 nucleotide sequence: TGCAGCGTTGAATTCGCGGGACAGAAAAAATATACAGATACGCAGTATTTT.